This T cell receptor beta chain was observed in a study of blood T cell repertoires in COVID-19. CDR1 and CDR2 (germline): SNHLY, FYNNEI. Trimming took 10 bases from V and 3 from J, leaving 12 bases between them. The CDR3 has 12 residues. The data were produced by immunoSEQ multiplex PCR, yet TCRdb's version contains in-frame clones alone and is incomplete. The data show 160,000 or so clones, 79% seen once. This clonotype was obtained from a woman in her sixties or seventies with COVID-19, enrolled during active disease. The V call is TRBV2, the J call TRBJ2-5, with D unclear. The material sequenced was peripheral blood. CDR3 nucleotide sequence: TGTGCCACTGGAGCCCGGGAAGAGACCCAGTACTTC. Translation: CATGAREETQYF.